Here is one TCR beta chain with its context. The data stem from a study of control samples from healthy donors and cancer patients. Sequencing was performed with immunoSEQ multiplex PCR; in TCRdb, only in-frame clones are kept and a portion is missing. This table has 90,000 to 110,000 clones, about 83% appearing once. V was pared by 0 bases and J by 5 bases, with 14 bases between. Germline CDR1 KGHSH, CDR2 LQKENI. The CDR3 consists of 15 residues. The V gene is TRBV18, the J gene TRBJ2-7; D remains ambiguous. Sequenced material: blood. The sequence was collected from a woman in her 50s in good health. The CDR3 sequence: CASSPPGQDKNEQYF. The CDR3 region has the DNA TGTGCCAGCTCACCACCCGGTCAGGATAAAAACGAGCAGTACTTC. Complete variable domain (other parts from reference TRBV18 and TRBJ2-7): NAGVMQNPRHLVRRRGQEARLRCSPMKGHSHVYWYRQLPEEGLKFMVYLQKENIIDESGMPKERFSAEFPKEGPSILRIQQVVRGDSAAYFCASSPPGQDKNEQYFGPGTRLTVT.